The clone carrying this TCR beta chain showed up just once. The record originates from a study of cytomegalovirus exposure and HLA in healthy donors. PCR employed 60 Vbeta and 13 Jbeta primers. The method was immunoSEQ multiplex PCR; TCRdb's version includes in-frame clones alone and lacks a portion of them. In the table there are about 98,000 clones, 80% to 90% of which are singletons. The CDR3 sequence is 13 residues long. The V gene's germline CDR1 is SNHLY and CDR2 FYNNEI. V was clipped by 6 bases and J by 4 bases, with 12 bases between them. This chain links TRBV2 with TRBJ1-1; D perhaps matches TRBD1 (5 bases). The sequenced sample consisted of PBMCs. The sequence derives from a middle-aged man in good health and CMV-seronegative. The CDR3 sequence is CASSAGMGTEAFF. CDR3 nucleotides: TGTGCCAGCAGCGCAGGGATGGGCACTGAAGCTTTCTTT.